What follows describes a single TCR beta chain. Its antigen is not known. V lost 0 bases and J lost 6, with 15 bases in between. The germline V gene encodes CDR1 SGHNT and CDR2 YYREEE (reference sequence). CDR3 size: 15 residues. This sample is part of a study of post-analysis software for immune sequencing data. The authors incorporated unique molecular identifiers into the TCR beta cDNA libraries. Between about 0.85 and 11 million T cells gave rise to 450,000 to 650,000 cDNA molecules. TCRdb itself ran the PCR reads through MiXCR, one entry per CDR3 protein. Of about 260,000 distinct CDR3 sequences listed, less than 40% are singletons. Study findings and constraints: The five TRBV segments detected at higher frequency in patients than in controls included TRBV5-6, TRBV5-1 and TRBV20-1.

This sequence joins TRBV5-4 and TRBJ1-1; D possibly corresponds to TRBD1 (6 bases). This TCR came from a girl between 10 and 17 years old with multiple sclerosis. The sequenced sample was blood. CDR3: CASSLEGGRRPEAFF. Written as DNA, the CDR3 is TGTGCCAGCAGCTTGGAAGGGGGGCGCAGACCTGAAGCTTTCTTT.